This TCR beta chain was profiled in a study of blood T cell repertoires in COVID-19 (dated by TCRdb to 2020 to 2021). Regarding the complete study: Collaborator samples came from the United States, Italy and Spain and covered acute and convalescent phases of COVID-19. The prospective study material was composed of cDNA or gDNA derived from T cells, B-cell-depleted T cells, or PBMCs. Subjects who had been exposed to COVID-19, were actively infected with it, or had recovered from it provided the deeply sampled blood TCRbeta repertoires that made up the dataset. A freely available public database, intended as a resource for researchers studying the immune response to SARS-CoV-2, is where the repertoires were released. The samples were drawn from the first 160 participants of the ongoing ImmuneRACE study and from about 1,200 subjects provided by 6 global collaborators. Nearly every sample came with metadata listing a de-identified subject ID, COVID-19 status, age in years and sex. Where HLA class I and class II types were available, the types were taken from metadata supplied by the sample provider, not from assay-based typing. The full study reports these points: How much clinical and demographic metadata was included differed by source and by participant, and the metadata was provided uncurated.

Based on the germline V gene (reference sequence), the CDR1 and CDR2 sequences are MNHEY and SMNVEV. Cut back by 3 bases and 1 base, the V and J ends lie 6 bases apart. The CDR3 contains 13 residues, cysteine and phenylalanine counted. Kept here is only the CDR3 DNA, which spans 39 bases and is read in frame from base 1. TCRbeta CDR3 regions were amplified from genomic DNA by means of the immunoSEQ Assay, a bias-controlled multiplex PCR. Processing in the source paper ran as follows. The number of nucleated cells in each sample was estimated by amplification of reference gene primers within the assay. To quantify the absolute abundance of each unique TCRbeta CDR3 rearrangement, sequence reads were collapsed and filtered. For each sample, productive Simpson clonality was calculated as the square root of Simpson's diversity index over productive rearrangements. Drawn from immuneACCESS, this table holds only the in-frame rearrangements with V and J called that TCRdb kept. Clones are partly lost; checked studies trace under half to an unresolved V gene and leave the rest unexplained. D and trimming come from the DNA, and the V and J calls and clone size come from that table. The sample includes 200,000 or so clones, with about 85% observed a single time. The top ten constitute 18% of the sample.

The table lists this clone with a count of one. There is no known antigen for this receptor. Within one base of it there is no much larger clone, and no base qualities were kept. In Seattle, one collaborating source enrolled patients while the infection was active and tracked those patients longitudinally over the course of disease. Whole blood was collected in K2EDTA tubes by collaborating institutions according to the institutions' own protocols. For TCRbeta analysis, collaborators shipped samples in one of three forms: frozen whole blood, isolated PBMCs, or DNA extracted from either of those sample types.

The source is an older person with COVID-19, enrolled during active disease. Sample: peripheral blood. The chain joins TRBV27 to TRBJ1-1; the D gene is unclear. The DNA is as follows: TGTGCCAGCAGTTTTTCAGGGAACACTGAAGCTTTCTTT. The translation is CASSFSGNTEAFF.